The next 21 T cell receptor beta chains were all read from a single sample in a study of T cells in pancreatic ductal adenocarcinoma. Libraries were prepared by immunoSEQ multiplex PCR; TCRdb keeps only in-frame clonotypes and omits some of them. The sample yields over 85,000 clones, roughly 95% seen once. No neoadjuvant therapy was given to the selected pancreatic ductal adenocarcinoma patients before their surgery. The source material was PBMCs. All receptors derive from a human donor with pancreatic ductal adenocarcinoma.

The rearrangement joins TRBV7-9 to TRBJ2-6, with D possibly matching TRBD1 (5 bases). This CDR3 spans 15 amino acids. Trimming cost V 1 base and J 4 bases, with 8 bases left between them. Germline V gene lookup returns CDR1 SEHNR and CDR2 FQNEAQ (reference sequence). The CDR3 region is CASSLEGAGANVLTF. In DNA form, the CDR3 reads TGTGCCAGCAGCTTAGAAGGGGCAGGGGCCAACGTCCTGACTTTC.

The rearrangement uses TRBV27 and TRBJ2-3; the D gene is possibly TRBD2 (6 bases). Deletions cut 7 bases from V and 2 bases from J, with 19 bases between. This CDR3 spans 16 amino acids. CDR1 and CDR2 from the germline V gene are MNHEY and SMNVEV (reference sequence). This CDR3 is CASIPFGGVNTDTQYF. DNA of the CDR3: TGTGCCAGCATACCCTTCGGCGGGGTTAACACAGATACGCAGTATTTT.

V gene TRBV28 combines with J gene TRBJ2-5; no reliable D call. The CDR3 length is 12 residues. With 5 bases removed from V and 1 base from J, the gap between germline ends came to 5 bases. The germline CDR1 and CDR2 sequences are MDHEN and SYDVKM. The CDR3, as DNA: TGTGCCAGCAGTCCCTTCCAAGAGACCCAGTACTTC. Protein sequence: CASSPFQETQYF.

This rearrangement joins TRBV9 to TRBJ2-7, with TRBD2 as a possible D gene (6 bases). Germline V gene lookup returns CDR1 SGDLS and CDR2 YYNGEE. The CDR3 consists of 14 residues. The germline V and J ends were trimmed by 4 bases and 3 bases, with 14 bases remaining between them. CDR3 nucleotide sequence: TGTGCCAGCAGCCTCCGGGACTCACTCTACGAGCAGTACTTC. Translation: CASSLRDSLYEQYF.

The chain combines TRBV30 with TRBJ2-5; 7 bases match TRBD2. The CDR3 extends over 13 amino acids. The J segment lost 2 bases and the V segment lost 5 bases, leaving 5 bases of the junction unmatched. Germline V gene lookup returns CDR1 GTSNPN and CDR2 SVGIG (reference sequence). The CDR3 loop reads CAWDTGGQETQYF. DNA of the CDR3: TGTGCCTGGGACACGGGAGGACAAGAGACCCAGTACTTC.

The chain uses TRBV29-1 and TRBJ1-2; perhaps TRBD1 as D (5 bases). The CDR3 runs to 13 residues. Germline V gives CDR1 SQVTM, CDR2 ANQGSEA. V gave up 6 bases and J gave up 4 bases, with 15 bases separating them. The CDR3 nucleotides read TGCAGCGTGGGGGGAGGGGTGGCCTATGGCTACACCTTC. The encoded protein is CSVGGGVAYGYTF.

The chain has TRBV5-6 and TRBJ1-2; no reliable D call. The CDR3 runs to 13 residues. Trimming pared 4 bases from V and 7 bases from J, leaving 14 bases between. The germline CDR1 and CDR2 sequences are SGHDT and YYEEEE. CDR3 DNA sequence: TGTGCCAGCAGCGTAAACCGGCGGGTTGGCTACACCTTC. The encoded protein is CASSVNRRVGYTF.

The gene calls are TRBV6-1 and TRBJ2-1; no definite D call. This CDR3 has 15 residues. Per the germline V gene, CDR1 is MNHNS and CDR2 is SASEGT. Between the trimmed V and J ends, which lost 2 bases and 2 bases, there was a span of 10 bases. The CDR3 loop is CASSESGDPYNEQFF. CDR3 DNA: TGTGCCAGCAGTGAATCCGGAGACCCCTACAATGAGCAGTTCTTC.

This chain links TRBV18 with TRBJ1-3; tentative D call: TRBD1 (6 bases). V was shortened by 3 bases and J by 7 bases, with 13 bases between the two germline ends. The CDR3 is 14 residues long. Germline-derived CDR1 and CDR2 are KGHSH and LQKENI. The CDR3 DNA follows: TGTGCCAGCTCACCGGGAGGGGGAATTAACACCATATATTTT. Its protein is CASSPGGGINTIYF. Based on the CDR3 plus reference TRBV18 and TRBJ1-3, the full variable domain is NAGVMQNPRHLVRRRGQEARLRCSPMKGHSHVYWYRQLPEEGLKFMVYLQKENIIDESGMPKERFSAEFPKEGPSILRIQQVVRGDSAAYFCASSPGGGINTIYFGEGSWLTVV.

The J gene is TRBJ2-3, the V gene TRBV9, with 10 bases lining up with TRBD2. Trimming cost V 0 bases and J 7 bases; bases outside gene matches: 5. This CDR3 comprises 15 residues. From germline, CDR1 is SGDLS and CDR2 YYNGEE. In nucleotides, the CDR3 is TGTGCCAGCAGCGTAGCTAGCGGGGGCGGAAATACGCAGTATTTT. It encodes CASSVASGGGNTQYF.

This chain connects TRBV11-2 to TRBJ1-1, with unresolved D. Trimming removed 11 bases at V and 5 bases at J, with 15 bases between. Germline CDR1 reads SGHAT; CDR2 reads FQNNGV. This CDR3 region has 12 residues. The CDR3 bases are TGTGCCCAGCGGCGGGTTATAACTGAAGCTTTCTTT. This translates into CAQRRVITEAFF.

The rearrangement links TRBV5-5 to TRBJ2-2, with no clear D. The V and J ends lost 1 base and 8 bases respectively, with 12 bases between them. Germline CDR1 is SGHKS and CDR2 is YYEKEE (reference sequence). This CDR3 spans 14 amino acids. The CDR3 coding sequence is TGTGCCAGCAGCTTGTTCGGCGGCAAAGGGGAGCTGTTTTTT. Its translation: CASSLFGGKGELFF.

V is TRBV6-1 and J is TRBJ2-1, with 12 bases aligning to TRBD2. The V gene end was trimmed by 2 bases and the J gene end by 0 bases; junction bases not matched to a gene: 5. The germline V gene has CDR1 MNHNS and CDR2 SASEGT. There are 18 residues in the CDR3. The CDR3 DNA sequence: TGTGCCAGCAGTGAAACGACTAGCGGGAGTTTCTCCTACAATGAGCAGTTCTTC. This gives the protein CASSETTSGSFSYNEQFF.

The V and J genes are TRBV19 and TRBJ2-7, with TRBD1 matching over 9 bases. CDR1 is LNHDA and CDR2 is SQIVND in the germline V gene (reference sequence). This CDR3 contains 15 residues. The trim removed 7 bases at V and 5 bases at J, leaving 12 bases unmatched. The CDR3 here is CASKQAGDRVHEQYF. The DNA for the CDR3 is TGTGCCAGTAAACAAGCAGGGGACAGGGTCCACGAGCAGTACTTC.

The chain is built from TRBV4-2 and TRBJ2-6, with D possibly TRBD1 on 6 matching bases. The germline CDR1 and CDR2 sequences are LGHNA and YNFKEQ. V was cut by 6 bases and J by 1 base, with 10 bases left in between. The CDR3 covers 15 residues. The CDR3 sequence: CASSLRGSGANVLTF. The CDR3 nucleotides are TGTGCCAGCAGTCTCAGGGGATCTGGGGCCAACGTCCTGACTTTC.

This chain uses TRBV30 with TRBJ2-3; TRBD1 agrees at 8 bases. CDR1 and CDR2 from the germline V gene are GTSNPN and SVGIG (reference sequence). V was pared by 5 bases and J by 3 bases, with 10 bases of the junction left unmatched. This CDR3 region has 15 residues. CDR3 region: CAWSDFNRGTDTQYF. As DNA, the CDR3 is TGTGCCTGGTCGGACTTTAACAGGGGGACAGATACGCAGTATTTT.

This chain joins TRBV4-2 and TRBJ2-7, with a tentative D call TRBD1 (5 bases). The ends were cut back, 0 bases at V and 5 bases at J, with 17 bases in the middle. The CDR3 has 16 amino acids. Germline values: CDR1 LGHNA, CDR2 YNFKEQ. The CDR3 DNA sequence: TGTGCCAGCAGCCAAGATGTGGCCAGGGTGGACGACGAGCAGTACTTC. Translated: CASSQDVARVDDEQYF.

This rearrangement joins TRBV4-2 to TRBJ2-7; tentatively, D is TRBD2 (5 bases). This CDR3 region has 15 residues. Germline CDR1 and CDR2: LGHNA and YNFKEQ. V was pared by 1 base and J by 1 base, with 11 bases between. CDR3 in DNA: TGTGCCAGCAGCCAAGGGGGTGGACTGTCCTACGAGCAGTACTTC. Its protein product is CASSQGGGLSYEQYF.

J is TRBJ2-3 and V is TRBV5-6; TRBD1 aligns across 8 bases. The junction had 11 bases not matched to a gene; V was cut back by 2 bases and J by 6 bases. CDR3 length: 16 amino acids. Per germline, CDR1 SGHDT and CDR2 YYEEEE. The CDR3: CASSFEYGTGTDTQYF. The CDR3, as DNA: TGTGCCAGCAGCTTTGAGTACGGGACAGGTACCGATACGCAGTATTTT. The variable domain in full, completed from reference TRBV5-6 and TRBJ2-3, reads DAGVTQSPTHLIKTRGQQVTLRCSPKSGHDTVSWYQQALGQGPQFIFQYYEEEERQRGNFPDRFSGHQFPNYSSELNVNALLLGDSALYLCASSFEYGTGTDTQYFGPGTRLTVL.

The J gene is TRBJ2-3, the V gene TRBV7-3; D unresolved. CDR3 length: 14 residues. Germline V gene sequence: CDR1 SGHTA, CDR2 FQGTGA. Trimming pared 3 bases from V and 6 bases from J, leaving 13 bases between. The CDR3 is CASSLGQPSDTQYF. CDR3 coding DNA: TGTGCCAGCAGCTTGGGCCAACCCTCGGATACGCAGTATTTT.

The chain has TRBV5-1 and TRBJ2-1; TRBD2 aligns across 12 bases. Germline V gene sequence: CDR1 SGHRS, CDR2 YFSETQ. The CDR3 runs to 15 residues. The V gene end was trimmed by 4 bases and the J gene end by 8 bases; junction bases not matched to a gene: 7. The CDR3 sequence is CASSPGLAGRDEQFF. CDR3 coding DNA: TGCGCCAGCAGCCCTGGACTAGCGGGAAGGGATGAGCAGTTCTTC.